This passage covers 23 T cell receptor beta chains from one sample sequenced in a study of cytomegalovirus exposure and HLA in healthy donors (dated by TCRdb to about 2017). The library was produced with the immunoSEQ multiplex PCR assay. A mixture of 60 forward primers for TCR Vbeta segments and 13 reverse primers for TCR Jbeta segments was used in the multiplex PCR. TCRdb's version of the immuneACCESS table is confined to in-frame rearrangements and falls short of the full clone set. An unresolved V gene accounts for under half of the shortfall where checked; the remainder is of unknown origin. In all, the sample holds over 100,000 clones, and around 78% of those were seen once. The ten most abundant clones make up approximately 1.5% of the sample. The sequencing input was PBMCs. The receptors were sampled from a man aged 35 to 55 in good health and CMV-seronegative.

The V and J genes are TRBV6-5 and TRBJ1-1; TRBD1 is a possible D gene (5 bases). V lost 1 base and J 6 bases, leaving 15 bases between the germline ends. This CDR3 is 15 amino acids long. Germline lookup yields CDR1 MNHEY and CDR2 SVGAGI. The CDR3 nucleotides read TGTGCCAGCAGTTACTATGGGTCTCAGGGCTCTGAAGCTTTCTTT. Amino acid sequence: CASSYYGSQGSEAFF.

The chain links TRBV7-9 to TRBJ2-5; D remains ambiguous. The ends were cut back, 1 base at V and 1 base at J, with 13 bases in the middle. Germline V gene sequence: CDR1 SEHNR, CDR2 FQNEAQ (reference sequence). This CDR3 spans 16 amino acids. Written as DNA, the CDR3 is TGTGCCAGCAGCTTAGAGGTAGGCAGGATCCAAGAGACCCAGTACTTC. Translation gives CASSLEVGRIQETQYF.

The chain couples TRBV7-2 to TRBJ1-1; no reliable D call. Deletions cut 2 bases from V and 4 bases from J, with 20 bases between. Germline CDR1 reads SGHTA; CDR2 reads FQGNSA. The length of the CDR3 is 17 residues. The CDR3 here is CASSLMVYLAAGTEAFF. As DNA, the CDR3 is TGTGCCAGCAGCTTAATGGTATACCTGGCAGCAGGCACTGAAGCTTTCTTT.

The rearrangement uses TRBV5-8 and TRBJ1-3, with 10 bases matching TRBD1. From germline, CDR1 is SGHTS and CDR2 YDEGEE. With V trimmed by 1 base and J by 1 base, 5 bases remained unmatched. The CDR3 contains 17 residues. The CDR3 nucleotides are TGTGCCAGCAGCTTGACCGGGACAGGGGTTTCTGGAAACACCATATATTTT. Encoded protein: CASSLTGTGVSGNTIYF.

This rearrangement joins TRBV5-6 to TRBJ2-7, with 8 positions matching TRBD1. The V gene end was trimmed by 4 bases and the J gene end by 6 bases; junction bases not matched to a gene: 3. The CDR3 has 12 residues. Per germline, CDR1 SGHDT and CDR2 YYEEEE. CDR3 loop: CASSIDRGEQYF. The CDR3 coding sequence is TGTGCCAGCAGCATCGACAGGGGCGAGCAGTACTTC.

The gene calls are TRBV4-1 and TRBJ2-1, with 10 bases aligning to TRBD2. Germline CDR1 and CDR2: MGHRA and YSYEKL. This CDR3 region has 15 residues. Losses at the gene ends were 1 base for V and 8 bases for J; bases not matched to a gene: 5. The CDR3 coding sequence is TGCGCCAGCAGCCAAGTAGAACTAGCGGGGTATGAGCAGTTCTTC. Protein product: CASSQVELAGYEQFF.

This sequence joins TRBV5-6 and TRBJ2-1; 9 nucleotides match TRBD2. The ends lost 0 bases at V and 8 bases at J; junction bases unmatched: 9. Germline V CDR1 and CDR2: SGHDT, YYEEEE. The CDR3 loop spans 16 amino acids. The CDR3 region has the DNA TGTGCCAGCAGCTTGGTAAGGCGGGGGGGCCTCGATGAGCAGTTCTTC. Translated, it gives CASSLVRRGGLDEQFF.

The rearrangement links TRBV5-6 to TRBJ2-2, with a weak D call TRBD2 (6 bases). Germline V gene lookup returns CDR1 SGHDT and CDR2 YYEEEE. This CDR3 is 14 amino acids long. Trimming cost V 4 bases and J 6 bases, with 13 bases left between them. The CDR3 nucleotides are TGTGCCAGCAGCCTTACTAGCTCTCCCGGGGAGCTGTTTTTT. Its protein is CASSLTSSPGELFF.

The chain recombines TRBV5-1 with TRBJ2-7; possibly TRBD2 for D (6 bases). The CDR3 covers 15 residues. V lost 5 bases and J lost 7, with 22 bases in between. CDR1 and CDR2 from the germline V gene are SGHRS and YFSETQ. The CDR3 here is CASSLAGTAEEEQYF. CDR3 coding DNA: TGCGCCAGCAGTCTAGCCGGGACTGCTGAAGAGGAGCAGTACTTC.

This chain connects TRBV5-4 to TRBJ1-2, with a tentative D call TRBD1 (6 bases). Trimming shortened V by 4 bases and J by 4 bases, and 17 bases separated the two germline ends. CDR1 and CDR2 (germline): SGHNT, YYREEE (reference sequence). This CDR3 is 15 amino acids long. CDR3 coding DNA: TGTGCCAGCAGCACCAGGGGTGAGAACTTCTATGGCTACACCTTC. Translation: CASSTRGENFYGYTF. Combining the CDR3 with reference TRBV5-4 and TRBJ1-2 gives the whole variable domain ETGVTQSPTHLIKTRGQQVTLRCSSQSGHNTVSWYQQALGQGPQFIFQYYREEENGRGNFPPRFSGLQFPNYSSELNVNALELDDSALYLCASSTRGENFYGYTFGSGTRLTVV.

Here the CDR3 DNA reads TGTGCCAGCAGTGAGGAACTAGCGGGAGTCGGAGATACGCAGTATTTT. It codes for CASSEELAGVGDTQYF. V and J are TRBV2 and TRBJ2-3; 11 positions match TRBD2. CDR1 SNHLY and CDR2 FYNNEI come from the germline V gene. The CDR3 runs 16 residues. J gave up 5 bases and V 3 bases, and 7 bases lay outside the gene matches.

This chain joins TRBV7-3 and TRBJ2-1; 9 bases are shared with TRBD2. Germline V gives CDR1 SGHTA, CDR2 FQGTGA. CDR3 length equals 14 residues. The ends lost 6 bases at V and 5 bases at J; junction bases unmatched: 5. This CDR3 is CASSPGTSNNEQFF. For the CDR3, the DNA is TGTGCCAGCAGTCCCGGGACTAGCAACAATGAGCAGTTCTTC.

CDR3 amino acids: CASKRGGDEQFF. CDR3 coding DNA: TGTGCCAGCAAGCGGGGTGGCGATGAGCAGTTCTTC. The chain is built from TRBV7-2 and TRBJ2-1, with TRBD2 matching 7 bases. Germline CDR1 is SGHTA and CDR2 is FQGNSA. The CDR3 has 12 amino acids. V was clipped by 7 bases and J by 8 bases; unmatched bases: 5.

This clone was observed a handful of times. The chain is built from TRBV6-5 and TRBJ1-2; D possibly corresponds to TRBD1 (6 bases). Germline V gene data show CDR1 as MNHEY and CDR2 as SVGAGI. The CDR3 has 13 residues. Trimming removed 8 bases at V and 8 bases at J, with 18 bases between. This CDR3 is CASYDRTGKGYTF. DNA of the CDR3: TGTGCCAGCTACGACAGGACGGGGAAGGGCTACACCTTC.

The rearrangement links TRBV7-8 to TRBJ2-7; 8 bases fit TRBD2. With 1 base clipped from V and 2 bases from J, the junction kept 4 bases outside the gene matches. CDR3 length equals 15 residues. Germline loops: CDR1 SGHVS, CDR2 FQNEAQ. The CDR3 reads CASSLGPGLAYEQYF. CDR3 DNA: TGTGCCAGCAGCTTAGGCCCGGGACTAGCCTACGAGCAGTACTTC. The full variable domain, completed using reference TRBV7-8 and TRBJ2-7, is GAGVSQSPRYKVAKRGQDVALRCDPISGHVSLFWYQQALGQGPEFLTYFQNEAQLDKSGLPSDRFFAERPEGSVSTLKIQRTQQEDSAVYLCASSLGPGLAYEQYFGPGTRLTVT.

Comments on this clone: Other DNA variants within this sample encode the same CDR3. CDR3 sequence reads: CASSVAASSYNEQFF. CDR3 sequence (DNA): TGTGCCAGCAGCGTGGCAGCGAGCTCCTACAATGAGCAGTTCTTC. This sequence joins TRBV9 and TRBJ2-1; D call uncertain. Germline V lookup: CDR1 SGDLS, CDR2 YYNGEE. The CDR3 is 15 residues long. V dropped 2 bases and J dropped 0 bases, with 9 bases sitting between them.

The chain uses TRBV7-2 and TRBJ2-7, with D perhaps TRBD2 (6 bases). The V end was cut by 1 base, the J end by 2 bases, with 15 bases between. The CDR3 totals 16 residues. Germline CDR1 reads SGHTA; CDR2 reads FQGNSA. The DNA for the CDR3 is TGTGCCAGCAGCTTAGTGGGCGGGATCCTAGCCTACGAGCAGTACTTC. Translated, it gives CASSLVGGILAYEQYF.

This chain joins TRBV6-5 and TRBJ2-7; a weak D match, TRBD1 (6 bases). V lost 6 bases, J lost 9 bases, and 15 bases lay in between. Looked up from germline, CDR1 is MNHEY and CDR2 is SVGAGI. The length of the CDR3 is 12 residues. The DNA of the CDR3 is TGTGCCAGCAGCTCAGGGGTAGGAGGGCAGTACTTC. Residues: CASSSGVGGQYF.

The CDR3 reads CATSRLQGASWTDTQYF. Here the CDR3 DNA reads TGTGCCACCAGCAGACTTCAGGGGGCATCATGGACAGATACGCAGTATTTT. The genes are TRBV15 and TRBJ2-3, with 8 bases lining up with TRBD1. The CDR3 contains 17 residues. J lost 3 bases, V lost 2 bases, and 10 bases had no gene match. The germline V gene has CDR1 LNHNV and CDR2 YYDKDF (reference sequence).

Here the CDR3 reads CASSKTDYNSPLHF. CDR3 nucleotides: TGTGCCAGCAGTAAGACAGACTATAATTCACCCCTCCACTTT. The chain uses TRBV28 and TRBJ1-6; D is perhaps TRBD1 (5 bases). Trimming shortened V by 5 bases and J by 3 bases, and 8 bases separated the two germline ends. This CDR3 spans 14 amino acids. Germline values: CDR1 MDHEN, CDR2 SYDVKM.

The CDR3: CASALTSGRSDYNEQFF. The DNA for the CDR3 is TGTGCCAGCGCCCTGACTAGCGGGAGATCCGACTACAATGAGCAGTTCTTC. This chain links TRBV27 with TRBJ2-1, with 12 bases identical to TRBD2. CDR1 is MNHEY and CDR2 is SMNVEV in the germline V gene (reference sequence). V was clipped by 8 bases and J by 3 bases; unmatched bases: 11. The CDR3 covers 17 residues.

J is TRBJ2-5 and V is TRBV28, with D possibly matching TRBD2 (7 bases). The germline CDR1 and CDR2 sequences are MDHEN and SYDVKM. The V and J ends lost 4 bases and 5 bases respectively, with 26 bases between them. CDR3 length equals 18 residues. This CDR3 is CASSSLGAGGGARETQYF. CDR3 bases: TGTGCCAGCAGTTCCCTCGGGGCAGGAGGGGGGGCCAGGGAGACCCAGTACTTC.

The chain joins TRBV28 to TRBJ2-7; D not resolved. Germline loops: CDR1 MDHEN, CDR2 SYDVKM. This CDR3 is 11 amino acids long. V was cut by 4 bases and J by 7 bases, with 8 bases left in between. The DNA of the CDR3 is TGTGCCAGCAGTTCCTCTAGTGAGCAGTACTTC. Amino acids: CASSSSSEQYF. The full variable domain, rest sourced from reference TRBV28 and TRBJ2-7, is DVKVTQSSRYLVKRTGEKVFLECVQDMDHENMFWYRQDPGLGLRLIYFSYDVKMKEKGDIPEGYSVSREKKERFSLILESASTNQTSMYLCASSSSSEQYFGPGTRLTVT.